This record covers a single T cell receptor (beta chain). Its antigen is currently unknown. This sample was taken from a study of T cell responses to AZD1222 COVID-19 vaccine. The overall study: Pooled samples include second doses given at about 4 or 12 weeks. Notes on the study in general: The number of AZD1222 recipients seropositive at baseline was only six. Donors were chiefly white British, with a greater number of females, and clonal diversity was perhaps underestimated. Repertoire sampling occurred only after the peak T cell response.

The data were produced by immunoSEQ multiplex PCR, yet TCRdb's version contains in-frame clones alone and is incomplete. The sample holds 100,000 to 150,000 clones; around 90% are singletons and the top ten take around 30%. The sequencing used peripheral blood, collected on day 0 of AZD1222 vaccination. This receptor was obtained from an adult in good health.

The CDR3 DNA reads as TGCAGCGTGGTCGGGACAGCATATAATTCACCCCTCCACTTT. Protein product: CSVVGTAYNSPLHF. The chain recombines TRBV29-1 with TRBJ1-6; 7 bases align to TRBD1. There are 14 residues in the CDR3. Per the germline V gene, CDR1 is SQVTM and CDR2 is ANQGSEA. V trimming: 6 bases; J trimming: 4 bases; junction bases outside the gene matches: 6.